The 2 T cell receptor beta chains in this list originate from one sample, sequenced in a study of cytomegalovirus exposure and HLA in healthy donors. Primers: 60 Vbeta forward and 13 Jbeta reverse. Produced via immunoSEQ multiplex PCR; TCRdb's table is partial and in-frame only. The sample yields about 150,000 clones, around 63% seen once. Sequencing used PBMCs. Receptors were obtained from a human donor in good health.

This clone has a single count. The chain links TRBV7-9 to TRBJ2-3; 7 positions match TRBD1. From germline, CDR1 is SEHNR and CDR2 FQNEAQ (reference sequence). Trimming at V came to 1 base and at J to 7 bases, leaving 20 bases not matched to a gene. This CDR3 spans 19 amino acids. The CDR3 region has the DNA TGTGCCAGCAGCTTAGGATGGGGGCGACAGGGTTCAGGTGGAAATACGCAGTATTTT. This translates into CASSLGWGRQGSGGNTQYF.

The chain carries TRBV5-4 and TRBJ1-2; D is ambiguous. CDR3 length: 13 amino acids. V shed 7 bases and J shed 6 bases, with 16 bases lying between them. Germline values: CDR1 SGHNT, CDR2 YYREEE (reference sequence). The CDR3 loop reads CASLSDGLNGYTF. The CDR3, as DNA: TGTGCCAGCTTGTCGGACGGACTCAATGGCTACACCTTC.